A selection of T cell receptor beta chains follows, all from one sample in a study of T cell clusters in autoimmune cytopenias. TCRdb reworked the multiplex PCR reads into one entry per CDR3 protein, no DNA. The sample holds thousands of distinct CDR3 sequences. The source material was peripheral blood. These receptors all come from a human donor with an autoimmune cytopenia or autoimmune hepatitis (not recorded which). Both conserved end residues are part of each CDR3. Expanded clones get a size class; other rows say once, few or many, or leave the size out.

v_gene	j_gene	abundance	len	CDR3aa
TRBV30	TRBJ1-5	medium-sized	13	CAWGPGQLSPQHF
TRBV6-2/TRBV6-3	TRBJ2-5	NA	14	CASNPSGSLETQYF
TRBV19	TRBJ1-4	medium-sized	15	CASSIGRDTDEKLFF
TRBV6-5	TRBJ2-1	medium-sized	14	CASSGTGVYNEQFF
TRBV6-2/TRBV6-3	TRBJ1-2	medium-sized	13	CASSTTGPYGYTF
TRBV27	TRBJ1-6	NA	17	CASRPLGVGHTSPPLHF
TRBV5-6	TRBJ2-7	medium-sized	12	CASSFSSDEQYF
TRBV29-1	TRBJ2-1	NA	17	CSVAGASGRAVYNEQFF
TRBV30	TRBJ2-1	medium-sized	15	CAWSRDRTTDNEQFF
TRBV12-3/TRBV12-4	TRBJ2-7	medium-sized	13	CASTEQGIGEQYF
TRBV12-3/TRBV12-4	TRBJ2-7	medium-sized	12	CASNTIASEQYF
TRBV6-5	TRBJ2-3	medium-sized	12	CASSYSRDTQYF
TRBV20-1	TRBJ2-1	NA	19	CSATVPLAGGPISYNEQFF
TRBV10-3	TRBJ1-2	NA	15	CAISESTKAWDGYTF
TRBV28	TRBJ1-4	NA	15	CASSFEQGSNEKLFF
TRBV5-6	TRBJ1-4	medium-sized	14	CASSSGQVYEKLFF
TRBV27	TRBJ2-3	medium-sized	13	CASKTVSTDTQYF
TRBV6-2/TRBV6-3	TRBJ2-2	NA	19	CASSYSNPGVSTNTGELFF
TRBV30	TRBJ1-1	medium-sized	14	CACLKGGLNTEAFF
TRBV30	TRBJ1-3	NA	14	CAWQKSGQRNTIYF